This TCR beta chain was sequenced in a study of beta chain features in type 1 diabetes. Expressed TCRB transcripts were sequenced because the entire RNA isolate underwent reverse transcription. Measured with immunoSEQ multiplex PCR; TCRdb has only the in-frame clones, and not every one. The sample holds around 180,000 clones; less than 10% are singletons and the top ten take roughly 0.5%. This clone appeared many times. The antigen is undetermined. Study outcomes and limitations: Within patients, naive, central memory and Treg TCRB repertoires seemed more similar than within healthy donors. TCRB CDR3s from Type 1 diabetes patients were moderately but significantly shorter in all four CD4+ subsets. Sequencing from cDNA could over-represent high-TCR-expressing cells.

The germline V and J ends were trimmed by 8 bases and 5 bases, with 13 bases remaining between them. This CDR3 region has 13 residues. Germline assignment: CDR1 SNHLY and CDR2 FYNNEI. The V gene is TRBV2, the J gene TRBJ2-1; D ambiguous. Sequencing input: central memory CD4+ T cells from blood. The TCR sequence derives from a man between 18 and 29 years old with type 1 diabetes. In DNA, the CDR3 is TGTGCCAGCGCTAAGTCCCCCAACAATGAGCAGTTCTTC. Translating gives CASAKSPNNEQFF.